What follows are 21 T cell receptor beta chains derived from one specimen sequenced in a study of T cells expressing NK-cell markers. TCRdb reanalyzed the 5' RACE reads, giving one entry per CDR3 protein sequence and no DNA. The table lists 350,000 to 450,000 distinct CDR3 sequences. The sequenced sample consisted of blood T cells: a sorted CD56 or NKG2C T cell subset, CD4+ or CD8+ T cells, or bulk PBMC T cells (not recorded which). All receptors derive from a man aged 18-70 years in good health.

V is TRBV7-9 and J is TRBJ2-3; lacking DNA, the TRBD1 call made by TCRdb goes unchecked. The CDR3 contains 15 residues. CDR1 is SEHNR, CDR2 FQNEAQ, per germline (reference sequence). This chain's CDR3 is CASKKTGTATDTQYF.

The chain couples TRBV11-2 to TRBJ2-1; absent DNA, TCRdb's TRBD1 call cannot be checked. Germline CDR1 is SGHAT and CDR2 is FQNNGV. The CDR3 has 15 residues. This chain's CDR3 is CASSFTGTGIHEQFF.

The chain combines TRBV20-1 with TRBJ2-5; TCRdb's D call of TRBD1 is untestable without DNA. This CDR3 is 15 amino acids long. CDR1 and CDR2 (germline): DFQATT, SNEGSKA (reference sequence). The CDR3 reads CSVTSGTSSRETQYF.

This chain connects TRBV28 to TRBJ2-2; as DNA is missing, the TRBD1 call by TCRdb cannot be tested. This CDR3 has 14 amino acids. Germline CDR1 is MDHEN and CDR2 is SYDVKM. CDR3 residues: CASSFGGHAGELFF.

The chain has TRBV7-9 and TRBJ1-1; absent DNA, TCRdb's TRBD1 call cannot be checked. Germline V lookup: CDR1 SEHNR, CDR2 FQNEAQ (reference sequence). The CDR3 contains 16 residues. CDR3 sequence reads: CASSTNRRGQHTEAFF.

The chain combines TRBV28 with TRBJ2-7; lacking DNA, the TRBD1 call made by TCRdb goes unchecked. Germline CDR1 reads MDHEN; CDR2 reads SYDVKM. The CDR3 runs 12 residues. This chain's CDR3 is CASTTWDKKQYF.

The chain links TRBV11-3 to TRBJ2-5; TCRdb's D call of TRBD1 is untestable without DNA. Looked up from germline, CDR1 is SGHNT and CDR2 is YENEEA. This CDR3 has 16 amino acids. The CDR3 is CASSLGGQGARETQYF.

The chain combines TRBV5-6 with TRBJ2-1; TCRdb picks TRBD1, but there is no DNA to check that call. CDR3 length equals 15 residues. Germline V lookup: CDR1 SGHDT, CDR2 YYEEEE. The CDR3 reads CASRGRDLSNNEQFF.

The chain has TRBV28 and TRBJ2-2; no DNA is available, so the TRBD2 call from TCRdb remains unchecked. The CDR3 sequence is 14 residues long. Germline lookup yields CDR1 MDHEN and CDR2 SYDVKM. The chain's CDR3 is CASSLGLDTGELFF.

The CDR3 sequence is CASSPSQRGAADTDTQYF. The genes are TRBV18 and TRBJ2-3; TCRdb returns TRBD1, unconfirmable since there is no DNA. The germline V gene has CDR1 KGHSH and CDR2 LQKENI. The CDR3 sequence is 18 residues long.

V usage is TRBV29-1 and J usage is TRBJ2-7; TCRdb outputs TRBD1, but without DNA this stays unchecked. The germline V gene encodes CDR1 SQVTM and CDR2 ANQGSEA. The CDR3 totals 13 residues. The CDR3 loop is CSVETDSFYEQYF.

The chain employs TRBV2 and TRBJ1-5. This CDR3 spans 13 amino acids. CDR1 and CDR2 from the germline V gene are SNHLY and FYNNEI. The CDR3 reads CASRDGSNQPQHF. Drawing the rest from reference TRBV2 and TRBJ1-5, the complete variable domain is EPEVTQTPSHQVTQMGQEVILRCVPISNHLYFYWYRQILGQKVEFLVSFYNNEISEKSEIFDDQFSVERPDGSNFTLKIRSTKLEDSAMYFCASRDGSNQPQHFGDGTRLSIL.

This rearrangement joins TRBV5-6 to TRBJ2-1; TCRdb proposes TRBD1, but this gene call is untestable without DNA. Germline V gene sequence: CDR1 SGHDT, CDR2 YYEEEE. This CDR3 contains 17 residues. CDR3 region: CASSALGDRGLYNEQFF.

V gene TRBV29-1 combines with J gene TRBJ2-3. This CDR3 has 13 residues. Germline-derived CDR1 and CDR2 are SQVTM and ANQGSEA. The CDR3 loop is CSVERIYTDTQYF.

V gene TRBV15 combines with J gene TRBJ1-2; TCRdb outputs TRBD1, but without DNA this stays unchecked. The CDR3 extends over 15 amino acids. Germline V lookup: CDR1 LNHNV, CDR2 YYDKDF (reference sequence). CDR3 region: CATSRPGTLVRSLNF.

CDR3 in amino acids: CASSHRSLREQYF. The chain couples TRBV7-9 to TRBJ2-7. Germline CDR1 reads SEHNR; CDR2 reads FQNEAQ (reference sequence). The CDR3 extends over 13 amino acids.

The V and J genes are TRBV6-4 and TRBJ2-7; the D call from TCRdb, TRBD1, cannot be confirmed without DNA. This CDR3 has 14 amino acids. Germline V gene lookup returns CDR1 MRHNA and CDR2 SNTAGT. CDR3 sequence: CASSAAPWGYEQYF.

The V gene is TRBV28, the J gene TRBJ2-7. Germline-derived CDR1 and CDR2 are MDHEN and SYDVKM. This CDR3 has 13 amino acids. The CDR3 region is CASRDRNSYEQYF.

The V call is TRBV9, the J call TRBJ1-2. Germline CDR1 and CDR2: SGDLS and YYNGEE. CDR3 size: 15 residues. The CDR3 loop reads CASTPSWRRGGGYTF.

The rearrangement joins TRBV27 to TRBJ2-7. The length of the CDR3 is 15 residues. Germline loops: CDR1 MNHEY, CDR2 SMNVEV (reference sequence). CDR3 in amino acids: CASSLSVAGLYEQYF.

The CDR3 reads CATSSDAAPLGTGELFF. The genes are TRBV15 and TRBJ2-2; TCRdb designates TRBD1, a call that cannot be tested without DNA. This CDR3 region has 17 residues. Per the germline V gene, CDR1 is LNHNV and CDR2 is YYDKDF (reference sequence).